Listed below are T cell receptor beta chains from one sample, sequenced in a study of CD8 T cells in ankylosing spondylitis. TCRdb fed the 5' RACE reads into MiXCR, producing one record per CDR3 protein. The sample contains roughly 180,000 distinct CDR3 sequences, approximately 10% of which appear only once. The sample taken for sequencing was blood, either unsorted or a sorted T cell fraction (not recorded which). The receptors shown here come from a female donor with ankylosing spondylitis or in good health (not recorded which). The CDR3 runs from the conserved cysteine through the conserved F or W. Fields, in order: J gene, V gene, D gene, clone size, CDR3 DNA, CDR3 protein. A D gene is named only where the DNA matches it firmly. Clone size is given for some rows only: seen once, a few or many times, or a class if the clone is expanded.

J: TRBJ1-1
V: TRBV4-1
D: TRBD1
size: NA
DNA: TGCGCCAGCAGCCCGGTAATACACAGGGGAACTGAAGCTTTCTTT
CDR3: CASSPVIHRGTEAFF

J: TRBJ2-3
V: TRBV13
D: NA
size: many
DNA: TGTGCCAGCAGCACCAGAGGGTCTAGCACAGATACGCAGTATTTT
CDR3: CASSTRGSSTDTQYF

J: TRBJ1-2
V: TRBV4-3
D: NA
size: NA
DNA: TGCGCCAGCAGGCCCCAGGGGAAAGGGTATGGCTACACCTTC
CDR3: CASRPQGKGYGYTF

J: TRBJ2-1
V: TRBV20-1
D: TRBD2
size: many
DNA: TGCAGTGCTACCTATATAGCGGGAGAGGGAGATGAGCAGTTCTTC
CDR3: CSATYIAGEGDEQFF

J: TRBJ1-1
V: TRBV6-5
D: NA
size: many
DNA: TGTGCCAGCAGTCCCGGGGGCTCTGAAGCTTTCTTT
CDR3: CASSPGGSEAFF

J: TRBJ2-5
V: TRBV13
D: NA
size: NA
DNA: TGTGCCAGCAGCTCCAGGGGAGGAGAGACCCAGTACTTC
CDR3: CASSSRGGETQYF

J: TRBJ2-3
V: TRBV4-3
D: TRBD2
size: NA
DNA: TGCGCCAGCAGCCCCCATCTAGCGGGCCGCACAGATACGCAGTATTTT
CDR3: CASSPHLAGRTDTQYF

J: TRBJ2-1
V: TRBV11-2
D: NA
size: NA
DNA: TGTGCCAGCAGCTTAGCCGGTCGACACGATGAGCAGTTCTTC
CDR3: CASSLAGRHDEQFF

J: TRBJ2-7
V: TRBV14
D: NA
size: many
DNA: TGTGCCAGCAGCCAACACTACGAGCAGTACTTC
CDR3: CASSQHYEQYF

J: TRBJ2-7
V: TRBV4-3
D: TRBD2
size: NA
DNA: TGCGCCAGCAGCCTGCGGACTAGCGGATCCTACGAGCAGTACTTC
CDR3: CASSLRTSGSYEQYF

J: TRBJ2-1
V: TRBV6-1
D: NA
size: few
DNA: TGTGCCATATCTTGGCGGGAACGCCGGGGTAATGAGCAGTTCTTC
CDR3: CAISWRERRGNEQFF

J: TRBJ1-1
V: TRBV6-2/TRBV6-3
D: NA
size: few
DNA: TGTGCCAGCGGAGGGACCAGTTGGGACGACACTGAAGCTTTCTTT
CDR3: CASGGTSWDDTEAFF

J: TRBJ2-7
V: TRBV28
D: TRBD2
size: NA
DNA: TGTGCCAGCAGTAGGGGCGGGAGGCGAGAGCAGTACTTC
CDR3: CASSRGGRREQYF

J: TRBJ1-1
V: TRBV5-4
D: NA
size: few
DNA: TGTGCCAGCAGCTTGGGGACGGGGAACACTGAAGCTTTCTTT
CDR3: CASSLGTGNTEAFF

J: TRBJ2-2
V: TRBV6-2/TRBV6-3
D: NA
size: few
DNA: TGTGCCAGCAGTCCCCGGGACAACCCCCATAAGGGGGAGCTGTTTTTT
CDR3: CASSPRDNPHKGELFF

J: TRBJ2-1
V: TRBV6-5
D: NA
size: NA
DNA: TGTGCCAGCAGTTACTCGGGAAGGGTGGGCAATGAGCAGTTCTTC
CDR3: CASSYSGRVGNEQFF

J: TRBJ2-1
V: TRBV9
D: TRBD2
size: NA
DNA: TGTGCCAGCAGTGGTAGCGGGGGGGCTAACAATGAGCAGTTCTTC
CDR3: CASSGSGGANNEQFF

J: TRBJ2-5
V: TRBV25-1
D: TRBD2
size: NA
DNA: TGTGCCAGCACTTCAAGCGGGGAAGGAGAGACCCAGTACTTC
CDR3: CASTSSGEGETQYF

J: TRBJ2-1
V: TRBV7-7
D: NA
size: NA
DNA: TGTGCTAGCAGCCCTCGAGACGGAGAGCAGTTCTTC
CDR3: CASSPRDGEQFF

J: TRBJ2-2
V: TRBV7-8
D: NA
size: few
DNA: TGTGCCAGCTCCCCCCTTAGCGCGAACACCGGGGAGCTGTTTTTT
CDR3: CASSPLSANTGELFF

J: TRBJ1-1
V: TRBV25-1
D: NA
size: NA
DNA: TGTGCCAGCAGCAGTGGCTGGACAGTCAGTGGAGCTTTCTTT
CDR3: CASSSGWTVSGAFF

J: TRBJ2-1
V: TRBV28
D: NA
size: NA
DNA: TGTGCCAGCAGTTACCCCCGCGTTGAGCAGTTCTTC
CDR3: CASSYPRVEQFF

J: TRBJ1-6
V: TRBV12-3/TRBV12-4
D: NA
size: many
DNA: TGTGCCAGCACCGCGACGGCTTATAATTCACCCCTCCACTTT
CDR3: CASTATAYNSPLHF

J: TRBJ2-2
V: TRBV7-9
D: NA
size: few
DNA: TGTGCCAGCGGGCTAGCCCCAACCGGGGAGCTGTTTTTT
CDR3: CASGLAPTGELFF

J: TRBJ2-4
V: TRBV25-1
D: NA
size: NA
DNA: TGTGCCAGCAGTGAAGTGGGGACAACTAAAAACATTCAGTACTTC
CDR3: CASSEVGTTKNIQYF

J: TRBJ2-1
V: TRBV12-3/TRBV12-4
D: NA
size: few
DNA: TGTGCCAGCAGTGCGGACCCGAGGGGCAATGAGCAGTTCTTC
CDR3: CASSADPRGNEQFF

J: TRBJ1-1
V: TRBV12-3/TRBV12-4
D: NA
size: few
DNA: TGTGCCAGCAGTTTCGAGGTGGCGAACACTGAAGCTTTCTTT
CDR3: CASSFEVANTEAFF

J: TRBJ2-7
V: TRBV30
D: TRBD1
size: NA
DNA: TGTGCCTGGAGTGGGACAGGGGTTGGCTACGAGCAGTACTTC
CDR3: CAWSGTGVGYEQYF

J: TRBJ2-1
V: TRBV19
D: NA
size: few
DNA: TGTGCCAGTAGTATAGCCCTGAGTAGCAATGAGCAGTTCTTC
CDR3: CASSIALSSNEQFF

J: TRBJ2-5
V: TRBV6-5
D: TRBD1
size: NA
DNA: TGTGCCAGCGGTTACCAGGGACAGGGGATAGAGACCCAGTACTTC
CDR3: CASGYQGQGIETQYF

J: TRBJ1-6
V: TRBV27
D: TRBD1
size: NA
DNA: TGTGCCAGCAGTTACCCGACAGGGGGATCACCCCTCCACTTT
CDR3: CASSYPTGGSPLHF

J: TRBJ2-7
V: TRBV7-9
D: TRBD2
size: NA
DNA: TGTGCCAGCAGCGCTCGTCATCCCAGCGGGAGTACATACGAGCAGTACTTC
CDR3: CASSARHPSGSTYEQYF

J: TRBJ2-1
V: TRBV7-6
D: NA
size: few
DNA: TGTGCCAGCAGCTTACTTGGGGGCGGGGCGACAAACAATGAGCAGTTCTTC
CDR3: CASSLLGGGATNNEQFF

J: TRBJ1-2
V: TRBV30
D: NA
size: NA
DNA: TGTGCCTGGAGCGAACTAGACAGCAACTATGGCTACACCTTC
CDR3: CAWSELDSNYGYTF

J: TRBJ2-5
V: TRBV7-2
D: NA
size: few
DNA: TGTGCCAGCAGCTCTGCCCTAACCTCATCGTGGGAGACCCAGTACTTC
CDR3: CASSSALTSSWETQYF

J: TRBJ1-2
V: TRBV12-3/TRBV12-4
D: NA
size: many
DNA: TGTGCCAGCAGTTTGGATAAGGACAATGGCTACACCTTC
CDR3: CASSLDKDNGYTF

J: TRBJ2-5
V: TRBV7-3
D: NA
size: few
DNA: TGTGCCAGCAGCTTAGACGGTTCAGGGCTGGAGACCCAGTACTTC
CDR3: CASSLDGSGLETQYF

J: TRBJ2-5
V: TRBV12-3/TRBV12-4
D: NA
size: few
DNA: TGTGCCAGCAGTCTCACAGGGGGGGGAGAGACCCAGTACTTC
CDR3: CASSLTGGGETQYF

J: TRBJ1-1
V: TRBV28
D: NA
size: few
DNA: TGTGCCAGCAGTGTTGGACCTGGGAGGGTGAACACTGAAGCTTTCTTT
CDR3: CASSVGPGRVNTEAFF

J: TRBJ2-1
V: TRBV20-1
D: NA
size: NA
DNA: TGCAGTGCTAGAGATTATAATGGGCAAAAGCCGGGGTCCTACAATGAGCAGTTCTTC
CDR3: CSARDYNGQKPGSYNEQFF

J: TRBJ2-1
V: TRBV24-1
D: NA
size: many
DNA: TGTGCCACCAGTGATTCCAAGTACAATGAGCAGTTCTTC
CDR3: CATSDSKYNEQFF

J: TRBJ2-5
V: TRBV7-8
D: NA
size: many
DNA: TGTGCCAGCACCCCCCCCAGCGGATGGCAAGAGACCCAGTACTTC
CDR3: CASTPPSGWQETQYF

J: TRBJ1-5
V: TRBV7-9
D: TRBD1
size: few
DNA: TGTGCCAGCAGCCCCTCCGGGACAGATAATCAGCCCCAGCATTTT
CDR3: CASSPSGTDNQPQHF

J: TRBJ2-1
V: TRBV24-1
D: NA
size: NA
DNA: TGTGCCACCAGTGATCCTATTATTTCTGGCGGATCCTCCTACAATGAGCAGTTCTTC
CDR3: CATSDPIISGGSSYNEQFF

J: TRBJ1-2
V: TRBV9
D: NA
size: many
DNA: TGTGCCAGCAGCGATAGACGCGGAGCGGTGAATGGCTACACCTTC
CDR3: CASSDRRGAVNGYTF

J: TRBJ2-7
V: TRBV12-3/TRBV12-4
D: TRBD2
size: NA
DNA: TGTGCCAGCAGTTTCCGGGGGGTCGCCTACGAGCAGTACTTC
CDR3: CASSFRGVAYEQYF

J: TRBJ2-1
V: TRBV7-9
D: NA
size: few
DNA: TGTGCCAGCAGCTTACGAGGCTGGGGGGCTGGGAATGAGCAGTTCTTC
CDR3: CASSLRGWGAGNEQFF

J: TRBJ2-1
V: TRBV7-2
D: TRBD2
size: NA
DNA: TGTGCCAGCATCTCCGGGACTAGCAAATACAATGAGCAGTTCTTC
CDR3: CASISGTSKYNEQFF

J: TRBJ2-1
V: TRBV7-9
D: NA
size: few
DNA: TGTGCCAGCAGCTTTTACGGGAGCTCCTACAATGAGCAGTTCTTC
CDR3: CASSFYGSSYNEQFF

J: TRBJ1-1
V: TRBV27
D: NA
size: few
DNA: TGTGCCAGCAGTTTATGGAGGGTGGAATACACTGAAGCTTTCTTT
CDR3: CASSLWRVEYTEAFF

J: TRBJ2-7
V: TRBV4-3
D: TRBD2
size: few
DNA: TGCGCCAGCAGCCAAGACCTAGCGGCTAGCTCCTACGAGCAGTACTTC
CDR3: CASSQDLAASSYEQYF

J: TRBJ2-7
V: TRBV20-1
D: NA
size: few
DNA: TGCAGTGCTAGAGCGAGCACAACGCGAGAGCAGTACTTC
CDR3: CSARASTTREQYF

J: TRBJ2-5
V: TRBV19
D: NA
size: NA
DNA: TGTGCCAGTAGTGCCTACAGGGACCAAGAGACCCAGTACTTC
CDR3: CASSAYRDQETQYF

J: TRBJ2-1
V: TRBV27
D: NA
size: few
DNA: TGTGCCAGCAGTTTATCCTTTAGCTCCTACAATGAGCAGTTCTTC
CDR3: CASSLSFSSYNEQFF

J: TRBJ1-2
V: TRBV28
D: NA
size: many
DNA: TGTGCCAGCAGTTTAAAGTCCTGGGGAGGCTACACCTTC
CDR3: CASSLKSWGGYTF

J: TRBJ1-6
V: TRBV9
D: TRBD1
size: NA
DNA: TGTGCCAGCAGCCCCGACAGGGTGTCCGGTTCACCCCTCCACTTT
CDR3: CASSPDRVSGSPLHF

J: TRBJ2-2
V: TRBV12-3/TRBV12-4
D: TRBD1
size: many
DNA: TGTGCCAGCAGTCCTAACAGGGGCCGACGAACCGGGGAGCTGTTTTTT
CDR3: CASSPNRGRRTGELFF

J: TRBJ1-1
V: TRBV9
D: TRBD1
size: few
DNA: TGTGCCAGCAGCGTAGAGGGACAGACAAACACTGAAGCTTTCTTT
CDR3: CASSVEGQTNTEAFF

J: TRBJ1-2
V: TRBV29-1
D: NA
size: many
DNA: TGCAGCGCCCTAGGGCAGGGCGTTTTGGGCTACACCTTC
CDR3: CSALGQGVLGYTF

J: TRBJ2-5
V: TRBV13
D: NA
size: NA
DNA: TGTGCCAGCAGCTCCGGACCTGTCGAGGAGACCCAGTACTTC
CDR3: CASSSGPVEETQYF